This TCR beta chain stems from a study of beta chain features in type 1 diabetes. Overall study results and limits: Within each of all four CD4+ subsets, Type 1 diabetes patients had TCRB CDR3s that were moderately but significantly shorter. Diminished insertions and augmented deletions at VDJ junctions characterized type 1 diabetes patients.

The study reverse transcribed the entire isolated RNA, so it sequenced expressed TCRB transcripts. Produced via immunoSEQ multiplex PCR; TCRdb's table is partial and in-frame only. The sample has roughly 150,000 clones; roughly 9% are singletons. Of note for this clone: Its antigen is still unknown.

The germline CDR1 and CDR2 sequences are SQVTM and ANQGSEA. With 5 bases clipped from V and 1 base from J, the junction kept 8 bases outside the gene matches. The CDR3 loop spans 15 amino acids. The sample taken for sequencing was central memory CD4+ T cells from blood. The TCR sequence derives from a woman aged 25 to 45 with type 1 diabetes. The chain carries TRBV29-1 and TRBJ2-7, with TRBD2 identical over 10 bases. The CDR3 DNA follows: TGCAGCGTTACGCGAGCGGGAGGGGGGTCCTACGAGCAGTACTTC. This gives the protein CSVTRAGGGSYEQYF.